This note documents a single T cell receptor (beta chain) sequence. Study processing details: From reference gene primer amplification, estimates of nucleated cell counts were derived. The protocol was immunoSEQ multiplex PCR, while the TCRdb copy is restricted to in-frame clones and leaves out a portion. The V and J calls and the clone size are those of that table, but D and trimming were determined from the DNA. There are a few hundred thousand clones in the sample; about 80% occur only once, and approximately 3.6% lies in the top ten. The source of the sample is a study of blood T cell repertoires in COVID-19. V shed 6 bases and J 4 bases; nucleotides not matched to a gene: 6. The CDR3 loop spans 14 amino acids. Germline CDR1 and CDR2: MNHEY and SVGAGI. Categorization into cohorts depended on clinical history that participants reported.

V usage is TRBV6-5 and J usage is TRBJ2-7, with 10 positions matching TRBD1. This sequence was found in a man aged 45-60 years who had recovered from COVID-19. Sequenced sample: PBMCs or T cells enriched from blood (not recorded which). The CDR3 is CASRRTGGMYEQYF. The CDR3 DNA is TGTGCCAGCAGGAGGACAGGGGGTATGTACGAGCAGTACTTC.